Below, 28 T cell receptor beta chains from the same sample are listed, as sequenced in a study of CD4 T cells in relation to SARS-CoV-2 and coronaviruses. Clones were sequenced by immunoSEQ multiplex PCR, and TCRdb holds only the in-frame ones, with some missing. The data hold 50,000 to 70,000 clones, with about 90% observed a single time. The source material was naive CD4+ T cells from PBMCs. Stated subset: naive CD4+ T cells isolated by negative enrichment. Source of these receptors: an adult with COVID-19.

This chain links TRBV30 with TRBJ2-7; weak D call: TRBD2 (5 bases). The CDR3 loop spans 11 amino acids. In germline, CDR1 is GTSNPN, CDR2 SVGIG (reference sequence). Between the trimmed V and J ends, which lost 3 bases and 7 bases, there was a span of 10 bases. For the CDR3, the DNA is TGTGCCTGGAGGAGCCCGGGAGAGCAGTACTTC. Residues: CAWRSPGEQYF. The entire variable domain, with the rest obtained from reference TRBV30 and TRBJ2-7, is as follows: SQTIHQWPATLVQPVGSPLSLECTVEGTSNPNLYWYRQAAGRGLQLLFYSVGIGQISSEVPQNLSASRPQDRQFILSSKKLLLSDSGFYLCAWRSPGEQYFGPGTRLTVT.

The rearrangement links TRBV5-1 to TRBJ2-5, with 7 bases fitting TRBD1. Trimming at V came to 3 bases and at J to 2 bases, leaving 4 bases not matched to a gene. The CDR3 covers 14 residues. Per germline, CDR1 SGHRS and CDR2 YFSETQ. CDR3 protein: CASSSGTVQETQYF. The CDR3 DNA is TGCGCCAGCAGCTCAGGGACAGTTCAAGAGACCCAGTACTTC.

This clone was seen a handful of times. The chain carries TRBV5-1 and TRBJ2-3, with a weak D call TRBD1 (6 bases). This CDR3 has 14 residues. The V end lost 5 bases, the J end lost 2 bases, and 12 bases lay between the germline ends. The V gene's germline CDR1 is SGHRS and CDR2 YFSETQ. The CDR3 region is CASSTGRLTDTQYF. In nucleotides, the CDR3 is TGCGCCAGCAGTACAGGGCGACTCACAGATACGCAGTATTTT.

This sequence joins TRBV28 and TRBJ2-7; D is ambiguous. The germline V and J ends were trimmed by 3 bases and 2 bases, with 11 bases remaining between them. Germline lookup yields CDR1 MDHEN and CDR2 SYDVKM. This CDR3 region has 14 residues. This CDR3 is CASSLTQSPYEQYF. CDR3 in DNA: TGTGCCAGCAGTTTGACGCAGAGTCCCTACGAGCAGTACTTC.

The V call is TRBV7-8, the J call TRBJ1-4, with D maybe TRBD1 (5 bases). V lost 6 bases to trimming and J lost 6 bases, with 23 bases between them. The CDR3 consists of 17 residues. Germline CDR1 is SGHVS and CDR2 is FQNEAQ. DNA of the CDR3: TGTGCCAGCAGGGACAAGGACCGCCGAGGGTTGGATGAAAAACTGTTTTTT. As protein: CASRDKDRRGLDEKLFF. The entire variable domain, with the rest obtained from reference TRBV7-8 and TRBJ1-4, is as follows: GAGVSQSPRYKVAKRGQDVALRCDPISGHVSLFWYQQALGQGPEFLTYFQNEAQLDKSGLPSDRFFAERPEGSVSTLKIQRTQQEDSAVYLCASRDKDRRGLDEKLFFGSGTQLSVL.

The chain employs TRBV6-5 and TRBJ2-3; possible D gene TRBD2, 6 bases. Looked up from germline, CDR1 is MNHEY and CDR2 is SVGAGI. This CDR3 contains 14 residues. The V gene lost 2 bases and the J gene lost 4 bases, with 10 bases spanning the gap. This CDR3 reads CASSYTSYADTQYF. In DNA form, the CDR3 reads TGTGCCAGCAGTTACACTAGCTATGCAGATACGCAGTATTTT.

The chain recombines TRBV14 with TRBJ2-3, with 7 bases aligning to TRBD1. The V segment lost 4 bases and the J segment 6 bases; nucleotides outside the gene matches: 13. This CDR3 has 16 residues. Germline CDR1 reads SGHDN; CDR2 reads FVKESK. The CDR3 sequence is CASSRLGTVWSDTQYF. The CDR3 nucleotides are TGTGCCAGCAGCCGCCTTGGGACAGTCTGGTCGGATACGCAGTATTTT.

V is TRBV7-3 and J is TRBJ2-5; TRBD1 agrees at 11 bases. The CDR3 loop spans 15 amino acids. Germline V gives CDR1 SGHTA, CDR2 FQGTGA. V lost 3 bases, J lost 4 bases, and 4 bases stayed unmatched. CDR3 amino acids: CASSFGDRGAETQYF. The CDR3 DNA follows: TGTGCCAGCAGCTTCGGGGACAGGGGGGCAGAGACCCAGTACTTC.

The chain recombines TRBV7-6 with TRBJ1-5; TRBD1 might be the D (6 bases). The germline V and J ends were trimmed by 1 base and 3 bases, with 13 bases remaining between them. The germline V gene encodes CDR1 SGHVS and CDR2 FNYEAQ. This CDR3 contains 16 residues. In nucleotides, the CDR3 is TGTGCCAGCAGCTTAGAAGGGGGTACGATCAATCAGCCCCAGCATTTT. It codes for CASSLEGGTINQPQHF.

The chain links TRBV19 to TRBJ2-1; D is possibly TRBD1 or TRBD2 (7 bases each). The germline CDR1 and CDR2 sequences are LNHDA and SQIVND (reference sequence). The CDR3 has 15 amino acids. Trimming took off 3 bases at V and 2 bases at J, with 11 bases between the two ends. Written as DNA, the CDR3 is TGTGCCAGTAGTATTCAGGGGGGGACCTACAATGAGCAGTTCTTC. It specifies CASSIQGGTYNEQFF.

The V call is TRBV5-6, the J call TRBJ1-6; 8 bases fit TRBD1. In germline, CDR1 is SGHDT, CDR2 YYEEEE. The CDR3 runs 16 residues. The ends lost 4 bases at V and 10 bases at J; junction bases unmatched: 13. CDR3 protein: CASSAISPGGRSPLHF. In nucleotides, the CDR3 is TGTGCCAGCAGCGCAATATCGCCAGGGGGCAGATCACCCCTCCACTTT.

V gene TRBV5-1 combines with J gene TRBJ2-3; D gene unclear. The CDR3 sequence is 15 residues long. Germline loops: CDR1 SGHRS, CDR2 YFSETQ. Trimming cost V 0 bases and J 2 bases, with 10 bases left between them. The CDR3 here is CASSLVRSPTDTQYF. The CDR3, as DNA: TGCGCCAGCAGCTTGGTCCGCAGCCCCACAGATACGCAGTATTTT.

The CDR3 nucleotides read TGTGCCAGCAGTAAGACCGGGGGTGCCTCTGAAGCTTTCTTT. Protein: CASSKTGGASEAFF. V gene TRBV6-5 combines with J gene TRBJ1-1; a possible D gene is TRBD1 (5 bases). Germline CDR1 MNHEY, CDR2 SVGAGI. This CDR3 is built from 14 residues. The germline V and J ends were trimmed by 5 bases and 6 bases, with 16 bases remaining between them.

The chain employs TRBV19 and TRBJ2-7, with D possibly being TRBD2 (5 bases). The germline V and J ends were trimmed by 9 bases and 0 bases, with 15 bases remaining between them. The CDR3 runs to 14 residues. Looked up from germline, CDR1 is LNHDA and CDR2 is SQIVND (reference sequence). For the CDR3, the DNA is TGTGCCAGCAATAGGGAGTATAGCTCCTACGAGCAGTACTTC. Its translation: CASNREYSSYEQYF.

The gene calls are TRBV6-5 and TRBJ2-5; the D is unclear. The V gene's germline CDR1 is MNHEY and CDR2 SVGAGI. The CDR3 spans 13 residues. Trimming pared 6 bases from V and 1 base from J, leaving 9 bases between. CDR3 nucleotides: TGTGCCAGCAGACCCGTCAGCCAAGAGACCCAGTACTTC. It translates to CASRPVSQETQYF.

The DNA of the CDR3 is TGCAGCGTTGGTCGGGGACTGGCCAACACTGAAGCTTTCTTT. The encoded protein is CSVGRGLANTEAFF. The chain is built from TRBV29-1 and TRBJ1-1; D perhaps matches TRBD1 (5 bases). The V and J ends lost 4 bases and 2 bases respectively, with 14 bases between them. The germline V gene encodes CDR1 SQVTM and CDR2 ANQGSEA. The CDR3 totals 14 residues.

The chain joins TRBV5-1 to TRBJ2-1; unclear D gene. Between the trimmed V and J ends, which lost 3 bases and 2 bases, there was a span of 12 bases. The CDR3 runs to 15 residues. Germline V CDR1 and CDR2: SGHRS, YFSETQ. The CDR3 sequence: CASSSQNPPYNEQFF. The CDR3 DNA sequence: TGCGCCAGCAGCTCTCAGAATCCCCCCTACAATGAGCAGTTCTTC.

The chain carries TRBV2 and TRBJ2-3; maybe TRBD2 (6 bases). Germline CDR1 SNHLY, CDR2 FYNNEI. The CDR3 loop spans 13 amino acids. V dropped 7 bases and J dropped 5 bases, with 13 bases sitting between them. DNA for the CDR3: TGTGCCAGCACGGAGGGCCGGGGAGATACGCAGTATTTT. Its protein is CASTEGRGDTQYF.

CDR3 region: CAIRWTGETGELFF. CDR3 nucleotide sequence: TGTGCCATCAGGTGGACAGGGGAAACCGGGGAGCTGTTTTTT. The chain couples TRBV10-3 to TRBJ2-2, with TRBD1 matching over 9 bases. With 6 bases clipped from V and 5 bases from J, the junction kept 4 bases outside the gene matches. Per germline, CDR1 ENHRY and CDR2 SYGVKD. This CDR3 spans 14 amino acids.

V is TRBV6-5 and J is TRBJ2-1; D is unresolved. The germline V gene has CDR1 MNHEY and CDR2 SVGAGI. Trimming left V 5 bases short and J 1 base short, with 12 bases between. The CDR3 is 15 residues long. CDR3 nucleotides: TGTGCCAGCAGTACGAGTATAGGGTCCTACAATGAGCAGTTCTTC. Translating it yields CASSTSIGSYNEQFF.

V usage is TRBV10-1 and J usage is TRBJ2-1; D might be TRBD2 (6 bases). V gave up 4 bases and J gave up 0 bases, with 22 bases separating them. CDR1 is WNHNN, CDR2 SYGVQD, per germline (reference sequence). The CDR3 has 19 amino acids. The CDR3 here is CASSVSPTSARDSYNEQFF. CDR3 in DNA: TGCGCCAGCAGTGTTTCCCCCACTAGTGCGCGGGACTCCTACAATGAGCAGTTCTTC.

This chain uses TRBV13 with TRBJ2-7, with 7 bases identical to TRBD2. The CDR3 spans 14 residues. The germline gives CDR1 PRHDT, CDR2 FYEKMQ (reference sequence). V lost 5 bases to trimming and J lost 3 bases; unmatched junction nucleotides: 7. The DNA for the CDR3 is TGTGCCAGCAGCCGGGGAGGGAGGGGCTACGAGCAGTACTTC. Its protein is CASSRGGRGYEQYF. The entire variable domain, with the rest obtained from reference TRBV13 and TRBJ2-7, is as follows: AAGVIQSPRHLIKEKRETATLKCYPIPRHDTVYWYQQGPGQDPQFLISFYEKMQSDKGSIPDRFSAQQFSDYHSELNMSSLELGDSALYFCASSRGGRGYEQYFGPGTRLTVT.

CDR3 sequence (DNA): TGTGCCAGCAGTTTGCAGGGAGAGACCCAGTACTTC. It encodes CASSLQGETQYF. V gene TRBV12-3 or TRBV12-4 combines with J gene TRBJ2-5; TRBD1 might be the D (5 bases). V lost 3 bases and J 4 bases, leaving 6 bases between the germline ends. The CDR3 runs 12 residues.

The V and J genes are TRBV21-1 and TRBJ2-5; the DNA was not compared with TRBD2, the D call given in the table. TRBV21-1 constitutes a pseudogene. CDR3 size: 18 residues. The CDR3 coding sequence is TGTGCCAGCAGCAGCGACCGCGAACTAGCGGGACCTCAAGAGACCCAGTACTTC. Translating gives CASSSDRELAGPQETQYF.

The chain recombines TRBV6-2 or TRBV6-3 with TRBJ2-5; D is possibly TRBD2 (5 bases). The ends were cut back, 2 bases at V and 4 bases at J, with 11 bases in the middle. Germline assignment: CDR1 MNHEY and CDR2 SVGEGT. The CDR3 runs 14 residues. CDR3 sequence: CASSYDHAGETQYF. The DNA for the CDR3 is TGTGCCAGCAGTTACGATCACGCGGGAGAGACCCAGTACTTC.

This chain uses TRBV27 with TRBJ2-7; 7 bases match TRBD2. V lost 5 bases and J lost 6; bases outside the gene matches: 4. This CDR3 is built from 12 residues. The germline V gene encodes CDR1 MNHEY and CDR2 SMNVEV (reference sequence). The CDR3 DNA reads as TGTGCCAGCAGTAACACGGGGGGCGAGCAGTACTTC. This encodes CASSNTGGEQYF.

J is TRBJ2-2 and V is TRBV4-1, with D possibly matching TRBD2 (6 bases). Germline V gene lookup returns CDR1 MGHRA and CDR2 YSYEKL. The length of the CDR3 is 19 residues. Trimming took 0 bases from V and 4 from J, leaving 21 bases between them. CDR3 nucleotide sequence: TGCGCCAGCAGCCAAGAGGTGCCGGGTTTGGCGGGAATCACCGGGGAGCTGTTTTTT. Translated: CASSQEVPGLAGITGELFF.

The V and J genes are TRBV28 and TRBJ2-7, with 8 bases aligning to TRBD1. The CDR3 spans 15 residues. CDR1 and CDR2 from the germline V gene are MDHEN and SYDVKM. Trimming removed 4 bases from V and 4 bases from J; junction bases left unmatched: 9. CDR3 region: CASSYGQGAGYEQYF. DNA for the CDR3: TGTGCCAGCAGTTATGGGCAGGGGGCCGGGTACGAGCAGTACTTC.